This TCR beta chain appears in the sequencing data of a study of blood T cells in healthy people across ages. Broader study findings: Among long-lived donors, naive CD4+ cells were more numerous and diversity higher than in aged donors.

Next came a second PCR, run for about 7 to 12 cycles, which used a sample-barcoded 5' primer along with a J-beta primer mix. TCRdb itself ran the 5' RACE reads through MiXCR, one entry per CDR3 protein. The table includes 750,000 to 950,000 distinct CDR3 sequences, around 29% detected once. Trimming took off 4 bases at V and 7 bases at J, with 13 bases between the two ends. The CDR3 consists of 13 residues. Germline V gene sequence: CDR1 SNHLY, CDR2 FYNNEI. Details on this clonotype: The antigen is unknown.

These sequences were also reported in another study, on T cells of mothers and their children.

V gene TRBV2 combines with J gene TRBJ1-1, with a possible D match to TRBD1 (5 bases). This sequence originates from a woman aged 40 to 55 in good health. The sequenced sample was blood. The CDR3 loop is CASSAVGDLEAFF. The DNA for the CDR3 is TGTGCCAGCAGTGCGGTGGGGGACCTTGAAGCTTTCTTT.